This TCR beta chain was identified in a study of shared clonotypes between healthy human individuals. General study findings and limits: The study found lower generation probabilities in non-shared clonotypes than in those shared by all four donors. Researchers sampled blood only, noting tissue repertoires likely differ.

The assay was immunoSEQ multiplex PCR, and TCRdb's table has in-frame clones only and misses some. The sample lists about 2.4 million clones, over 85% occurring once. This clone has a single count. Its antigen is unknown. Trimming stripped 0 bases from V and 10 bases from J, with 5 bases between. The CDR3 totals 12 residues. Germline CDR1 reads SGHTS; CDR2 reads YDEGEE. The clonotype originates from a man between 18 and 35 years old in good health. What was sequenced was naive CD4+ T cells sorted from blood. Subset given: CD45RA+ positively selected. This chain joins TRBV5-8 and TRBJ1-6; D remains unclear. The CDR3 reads CASSLGVSPLHF. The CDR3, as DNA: TGTGCCAGCAGCTTGGGGGTCTCACCCCTCCACTTT.